The T cell receptor beta chain under discussion was sequenced for a study of cytomegalovirus exposure and HLA in healthy donors. In the case of this clone: Its antigen is unidentified.

V lost 0 bases to trimming and J lost 5 bases, with 11 bases between them. The CDR3 extends over 15 amino acids. CDR1 and CDR2 (germline): LGHNA, YNFKEQ. Findings and limits, study-wide: Reported results showed that the classifier diagnosed cytomegalovirus status with high specificity and sensitivity. The authors listed some 160 TCR beta chains as cytomegalovirus-associated.

Repertoires were generated with immunoSEQ multiplex PCR, while TCRdb's copy carries only in-frame clones and drops some. This table has under 200,000 clones, about nine tenths appearing once. This TCR was recovered from a woman aged 25 to 39 in good health and CMV-seronegative. The V gene is TRBV4-2, the J gene TRBJ2-1; D is unresolved. The specimen sequenced was PBMCs. As DNA, the CDR3 is TGTGCCAGCAGCCAAGAACTTGCCACCCACAATGAGCAGTTCTTC. This translates into CASSQELATHNEQFF.